The rows below give T cell receptor beta chains drawn from one sample of a study of response to subunit inactivated influenza vaccine. In TCRdb, the RT-PCR reads were re-called with MiXCR into one record per CDR3 protein. The data show a few hundred thousand distinct CDR3 sequences, 14% seen once. Sequencing used PBMCs from blood, obtained approximately 13 days after vaccination. These receptor sequences come from a man between 50 and 59 years old who received an inactivated influenza vaccine. Both conserved end residues are part of each CDR3. D genes are given only for firm matches. Some rows have no size entry. The others give once, few or many, or a class for an expanded clone.

abundance: few
v_gene: TRBV5-1
d_gene: NA
j_gene: TRBJ2-5
CDR3aa: CASSLGWVGNQETQYF
CDR3nt: TGCGCCAGCAGCTTGGGCTGGGTGGGGAACCAAGAGACCCAGTACTTC

abundance: few
v_gene: TRBV5-1
d_gene: NA
j_gene: TRBJ2-3
CDR3aa: CASEVGSSTDTQYF
CDR3nt: TGCGCCAGCGAGGTCGGATCTAGCACAGATACGCAGTATTTT

abundance: NA
v_gene: TRBV29-1
d_gene: TRBD2
j_gene: TRBJ2-7
CDR3aa: CSVGGLAGHLSYEQYF
CDR3nt: TGCAGCGTTGGGGGACTAGCGGGGCATCTCTCCTACGAGCAGTACTTC

abundance: many
v_gene: TRBV6-2/TRBV6-3
d_gene: TRBD1
j_gene: TRBJ1-1
CDR3aa: CASSNERDRVPEAFF
CDR3nt: TGTGCCAGCAGTAATGAGCGGGACAGGGTCCCTGAAGCTTTCTTT

abundance: few
v_gene: TRBV19
d_gene: TRBD1
j_gene: TRBJ2-7
CDR3aa: CASSPGGRGRYEQYF
CDR3nt: TGTGCCAGTAGTCCCGGGGGCAGGGGGCGTTACGAGCAGTACTTC

abundance: NA
v_gene: TRBV29-1
d_gene: TRBD2
j_gene: TRBJ2-1
CDR3aa: CSVAWREGGEQFF
CDR3nt: TGCAGCGTTGCATGGCGGGAGGGGGGTGAGCAGTTCTTC

abundance: few
v_gene: TRBV24-1
d_gene: NA
j_gene: TRBJ2-1
CDR3aa: CATSNSAPPQFF
CDR3nt: TGTGCCACCAGTAACTCGGCCCCGCCGCAGTTCTTC

abundance: NA
v_gene: TRBV6-1
d_gene: TRBD2
j_gene: TRBJ2-2
CDR3aa: CASWREKDTGELFF
CDR3nt: TGTGCCAGCTGGCGGGAGAAGGACACCGGGGAGCTGTTTTTT

abundance: few
v_gene: TRBV28
d_gene: TRBD1
j_gene: TRBJ1-6
CDR3aa: CASSEPGTGDSPLHF
CDR3nt: TGTGCCAGCAGTGAACCCGGGACAGGGGATTCACCCCTCCACTTT

abundance: many
v_gene: TRBV29-1
d_gene: NA
j_gene: TRBJ1-1
CDR3aa: CSGLSGTEAFF
CDR3nt: TGCAGCGGGCTATCTGGCACTGAAGCTTTCTTT

abundance: NA
v_gene: TRBV6-4
d_gene: NA
j_gene: TRBJ2-1
CDR3aa: CASLGLAGTRLDPSSYNEQFF
CDR3nt: TGTGCCAGCCTGGGATTGGCGGGGACCAGGCTCGATCCGAGCTCCTACAATGAGCAGTTCTTC

abundance: NA
v_gene: TRBV4-1
d_gene: NA
j_gene: TRBJ2-1
CDR3aa: CASSQGRNYNEQFF
CDR3nt: TGCGCCAGCAGCCAAGGACGGAACTACAATGAGCAGTTCTTC

abundance: NA
v_gene: TRBV20-1
d_gene: TRBD2
j_gene: TRBJ2-7
CDR3aa: CSARGGTGTYEQYF
CDR3nt: TGCAGTGCTAGGGGAGGGACCGGCACCTACGAGCAGTACTTC

abundance: few
v_gene: TRBV5-1
d_gene: NA
j_gene: TRBJ2-7
CDR3aa: CASSFILGRSSYEQYF
CDR3nt: TGCGCCAGCAGCTTTATTTTGGGACGTAGCTCCTACGAGCAGTACTTC

abundance: few
v_gene: TRBV14
d_gene: NA
j_gene: TRBJ2-1
CDR3aa: CASSIRDSPSVEQFF
CDR3nt: TGTGCCAGCAGCATCCGGGACTCTCCTTCTGTGGAGCAGTTCTTC

abundance: few
v_gene: TRBV24-1
d_gene: NA
j_gene: TRBJ1-5
CDR3aa: CATSDPTGDAGIQPQHF
CDR3nt: TGTGCCACCAGTGATCCGACGGGGGACGCAGGCATTCAGCCCCAGCATTTT

abundance: NA
v_gene: TRBV7-6
d_gene: TRBD1
j_gene: TRBJ2-7
CDR3aa: CASSPRQGGDYEQYF
CDR3nt: TGTGCCAGCAGCCCCCGACAGGGCGGAGACTACGAGCAGTACTTC

abundance: NA
v_gene: TRBV7-9
d_gene: TRBD1
j_gene: TRBJ1-4
CDR3aa: CASSPQLAGTGEKLFF
CDR3nt: TGTGCCAGCAGTCCTCAACTTGCGGGGACAGGTGAAAAACTGTTTTTT